The 18 T cell receptor beta chains presented below share a single source sample, sequenced in a study of memory CD4+ T cells and cytomegalovirus serostatus. The sort gate was single viable CD3+CD4+CD8-CD45RO+ cells for memory CD4+ T cells. Only in-frame clones appear in the TCRdb table, and some are missing; sequencing was by immunoSEQ multiplex PCR. The sample shows 27,000 or so clones, about 80% of them seen only once. Sequenced material: memory CD4+ T cells from blood. Every receptor here comes from an adult in good health and CMV-seronegative.

This sequence joins TRBV2 and TRBJ2-7, with D tentatively TRBD1 (6 bases). Germline lookup yields CDR1 SNHLY and CDR2 FYNNEI. The CDR3 length is 12 residues. V was shortened by 7 bases and J by 9 bases, with 16 bases between the two germline ends. In nucleotides, the CDR3 is TGTGCCAGCACCCCGGGATTAGGGGGGCAGTACTTC. Its protein product is CASTPGLGGQYF.

This clone showed up just a few times. The rearrangement links TRBV19 to TRBJ2-1; perhaps TRBD1 as D (5 bases). The V gene's germline CDR1 is LNHDA and CDR2 SQIVND (reference sequence). V was cut by 4 bases and J by 0 bases, with 13 bases left in between. The CDR3 is 16 residues long. The CDR3 sequence is CASSTLGVSSYNEQFF. Here the CDR3 DNA reads TGTGCCAGTAGTACTTTAGGGGTTAGCTCCTACAATGAGCAGTTCTTC. The complete variable domain, with remaining parts taken from reference TRBV19 and TRBJ2-1, reads DGGITQSPKYLFRKEGQNVTLSCEQNLNHDAMYWYRQDPGQGLRLIYYSQIVNDFQKGDIAEGYSVSREKKESFPLTVTSAQKNPTAFYLCASSTLGVSSYNEQFFGPGTRLTVL.

A few counts support this clone. The gene calls are TRBV23-1 and TRBJ2-7; TRBD1 might be the D (5 bases). TRBV23-1 is identified as an open reading frame with a role that is uncertain. Trimming stripped 5 bases from V and 0 bases from J, with 14 bases between. The CDR3 contains 15 residues. In nucleotides, the CDR3 is TGCGCCAGCAGTGAACGGACACGAGTCTCCTACGAGCAGTACTTC. Residues: CASSERTRVSYEQYF.

The J gene is TRBJ1-2, the V gene TRBV30; perhaps TRBD1 as D (6 bases). V was trimmed by 4 bases and J by 4 bases, leaving 16 bases between them. This CDR3 contains 14 residues. CDR1 GTSNPN and CDR2 SVGIG come from the germline V gene (reference sequence). Here the CDR3 reads CAWTPGGGSYGYTF. The DNA of the CDR3 is TGTGCCTGGACCCCCGGAGGGGGTAGCTATGGCTACACCTTC.

The chain combines TRBV29-1 with TRBJ1-2; D unresolved. Deletions cut 5 bases from V and 2 bases from J, with 9 bases between. This CDR3 region has 12 residues. The germline CDR1 and CDR2 sequences are SQVTM and ANQGSEA. The CDR3 protein is CSVLTVNYGYTF. CDR3 in DNA: TGCAGCGTTTTGACGGTCAACTATGGCTACACCTTC.

The chain couples TRBV18 to TRBJ1-6; perhaps TRBD1 as D (6 bases). V was clipped by 3 bases and J by 7 bases, with 7 bases between them. This CDR3 contains 13 residues. Germline CDR1 reads KGHSH; CDR2 reads LQKENI. The CDR3 coding sequence is TGTGCCAGCTCACCGCAGGGGAATTCACCCCTCCACTTT. This translates into CASSPQGNSPLHF.

The CDR3 spells CASSLEAGAGKTQYF. CDR3 nucleotide sequence: TGCGCCAGCAGCTTGGAGGCAGGGGCAGGGAAGACCCAGTACTTC. The chain couples TRBV5-1 to TRBJ2-5, with D perhaps matching TRBD1 (6 bases). Germline-derived CDR1 and CDR2 are SGHRS and YFSETQ. The CDR3 contains 15 residues. V was cut by 0 bases and J by 6 bases, with 15 bases left in between.

The chain joins TRBV4-1 to TRBJ1-2; no clear D gene. This CDR3 has 15 amino acids. Germline CDR1 reads MGHRA; CDR2 reads YSYEKL. Trimming removed 0 bases at V and 0 bases at J, with 8 bases between. The CDR3 sequence: CASSQDSRTNYGYTF. CDR3 coding DNA: TGCGCCAGCAGCCAAGATTCCCGAACTAACTATGGCTACACCTTC.

The rearrangement joins TRBV7-9 to TRBJ1-2; tentatively, D is TRBD1 (6 bases). This CDR3 region has 14 residues. The V and J ends lost 1 base and 6 bases respectively, with 12 bases between them. Germline CDR1 reads SEHNR; CDR2 reads FQNEAQ (reference sequence). Here the CDR3 reads CASSLGVQGNGYTF. As DNA, the CDR3 is TGTGCCAGCAGCTTAGGGGTACAGGGAAATGGCTACACCTTC.

The CDR3 DNA sequence: TGTGCCAGCAGGGAATCGACAGGGGGCACTGAAGCTTTCTTT. This sequence encodes CASRESTGGTEAFF. The chain joins TRBV6-1 to TRBJ1-1; TRBD1 aligns across 9 bases. The CDR3 covers 14 residues. V lost 6 bases, J lost 4 bases, and 6 bases stayed unmatched. The germline gives CDR1 MNHNS, CDR2 SASEGT.

This clone was seen just once. The chain is built from TRBV28 and TRBJ1-5; TRBD1 is a possible D gene (5 bases). This CDR3 has 16 amino acids. The V and J ends lost 3 bases and 4 bases respectively, with 16 bases between them. In germline, CDR1 is MDHEN, CDR2 SYDVKM. The CDR3 is CASSLLAGSSNQPQHF. The CDR3 DNA sequence: TGTGCCAGCAGTTTGCTTGCAGGGAGTTCTAATCAGCCCCAGCATTTT.

There are a few counts of this clone. DNA for the CDR3: TGCGCCAGTAGGGACACCGAGAATCAGCCCCAGCATTTT. Translation gives CASRDTENQPQHF. This sequence joins TRBV10-2 and TRBJ1-5, with D maybe TRBD1 (6 bases). V was cut by 9 bases and J by 4 bases, with 13 bases left in between. Germline CDR1 WSHSY, CDR2 SAAADI. CDR3 size: 13 residues.

For the CDR3, the DNA is TGTGCCTGGAGACAGAGAGTCTATGGCTACACCTTC. Translating gives CAWRQRVYGYTF. V and J are TRBV30 and TRBJ1-2; D not certain. There are 12 residues in the CDR3. Germline CDR1 and CDR2: GTSNPN and SVGIG (reference sequence). Trimming pared 3 bases from V and 4 bases from J, leaving 9 bases between.

This clone is medium-sized (0.01 to 0.1%) within its sample. At the DNA level, this CDR3 is encoded by other sequences in the same sample as well. This sequence joins TRBV30 and TRBJ1-5; D uncertain. Trimming stripped 1 base from V and 0 bases from J, with 4 bases between. The CDR3 spans 13 residues. Germline-derived CDR1 and CDR2 are GTSNPN and SVGIG (reference sequence). CDR3 sequence (DNA): TGTGCCTGGAGTGGGGATAGCAATCAGCCCCAGCATTTT. Amino acids: CAWSGDSNQPQHF.

The chain recombines TRBV28 with TRBJ2-7; 7 positions match TRBD1. The CDR3 is 15 residues long. Germline V gene data show CDR1 as MDHEN and CDR2 as SYDVKM. The ends lost 5 bases at V and 0 bases at J; junction bases unmatched: 7. The CDR3 DNA sequence: TGTGCCAGCAGTGCCCCGGGACAGAGCTCCTACGAGCAGTACTTC. It yields the protein CASSAPGQSSYEQYF.

This clone has more than one count but fewer than ten. The chain joins TRBV7-8 to TRBJ1-6; D might be TRBD1 (6 bases). Per germline, CDR1 SGHVS and CDR2 FQNEAQ. The CDR3 contains 15 residues. Trimming cost V 3 bases and J 4 bases, with 10 bases left between them. CDR3 nucleotide sequence: TGTGCCAGCAGCTTCGAGACAGGATATAATTCACCCCTCCACTTT. It is translated as CASSFETGYNSPLHF.

V usage is TRBV28 and J usage is TRBJ2-3, with 11 bases lining up with TRBD2. The germline gives CDR1 MDHEN, CDR2 SYDVKM. The CDR3 consists of 17 residues. The junction had 8 bases not matched to a gene; V was cut back by 4 bases and J by 2 bases. CDR3 in amino acids: CASSSPLGLADTDTQYF. CDR3 sequence (DNA): TGTGCCAGCAGTTCCCCACTGGGACTAGCGGACACAGATACGCAGTATTTT.

The rearrangement uses TRBV18 and TRBJ2-7, with 8 bases identical to TRBD1. Looked up from germline, CDR1 is KGHSH and CDR2 is LQKENI. Unmatched junction bases numbered 4, after V lost 0 bases and J lost 6 bases. This CDR3 is built from 14 residues. The CDR3 coding sequence is TGTGCCAGCTCACCACCGACAGGGGTTGGCGAGCAGTACTTC. It encodes CASSPPTGVGEQYF.